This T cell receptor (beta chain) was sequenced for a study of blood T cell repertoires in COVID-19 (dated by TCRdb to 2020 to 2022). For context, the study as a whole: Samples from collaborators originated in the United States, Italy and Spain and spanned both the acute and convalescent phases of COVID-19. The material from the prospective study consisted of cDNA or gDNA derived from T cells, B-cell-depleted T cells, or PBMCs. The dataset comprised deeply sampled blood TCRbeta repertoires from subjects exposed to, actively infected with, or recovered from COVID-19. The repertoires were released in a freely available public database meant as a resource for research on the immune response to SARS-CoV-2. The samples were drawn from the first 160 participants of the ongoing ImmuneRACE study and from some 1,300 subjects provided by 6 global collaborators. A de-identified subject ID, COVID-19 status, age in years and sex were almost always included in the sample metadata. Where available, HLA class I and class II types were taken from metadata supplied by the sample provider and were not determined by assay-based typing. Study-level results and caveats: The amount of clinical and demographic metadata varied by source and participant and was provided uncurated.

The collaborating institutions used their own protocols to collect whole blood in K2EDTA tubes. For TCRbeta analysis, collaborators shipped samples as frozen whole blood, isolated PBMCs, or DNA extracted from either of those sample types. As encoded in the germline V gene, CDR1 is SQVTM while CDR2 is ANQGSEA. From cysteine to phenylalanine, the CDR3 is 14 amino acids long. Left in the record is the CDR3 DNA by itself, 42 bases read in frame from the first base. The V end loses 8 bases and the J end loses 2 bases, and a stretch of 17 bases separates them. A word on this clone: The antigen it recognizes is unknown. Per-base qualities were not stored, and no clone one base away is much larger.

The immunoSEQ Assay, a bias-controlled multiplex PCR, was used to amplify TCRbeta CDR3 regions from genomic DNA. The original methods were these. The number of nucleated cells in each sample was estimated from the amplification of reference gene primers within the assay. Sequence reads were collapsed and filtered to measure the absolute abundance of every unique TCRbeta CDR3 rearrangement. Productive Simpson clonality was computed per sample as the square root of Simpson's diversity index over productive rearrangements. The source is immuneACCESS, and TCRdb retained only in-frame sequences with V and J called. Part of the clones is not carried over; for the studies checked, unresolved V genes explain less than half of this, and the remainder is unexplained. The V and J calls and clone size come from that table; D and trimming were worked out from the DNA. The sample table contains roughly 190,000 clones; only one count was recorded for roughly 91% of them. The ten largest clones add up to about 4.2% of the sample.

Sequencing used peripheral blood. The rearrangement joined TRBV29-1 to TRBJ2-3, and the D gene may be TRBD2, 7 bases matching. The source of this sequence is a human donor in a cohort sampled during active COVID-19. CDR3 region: CSSGGGGVTDTQYF. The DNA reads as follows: TGCAGCTCAGGAGGGGGGGGTGTCACAGATACGCAGTATTTT.